The T cell receptor (beta chain) under discussion was sequenced for a study of regulatory T cells in long-lasting Graves disease. Study overall: Graves' patients, diagnosed recently, had received antithyroid drugs under 3 months. Findings and caveats of the study: The persistent group shared 2,741 public clonotypes, more than the approximately 880 shared by new patients. Persistent Graves' patients showed a TCR diversity that was lower than that of newly diagnosed ones.

Documented time point: newly diagnosed GD, antithyroid drugs for less than 3 months. PBMC-extracted RNA yielded the TCR library. With respect to this clonotype: Antigen: not known.

CDR3-region Arm-PCR and iRepertoire HTBI primers produced the TCR beta libraries. TCRdb redid the calling of the multiplex PCR reads with MiXCR, one entry per CDR3 protein. The sample gives hundreds of thousands of distinct CDR3 sequences, roughly a sixth of which show up once; 22% is in the top ten. V dropped 0 bases and J dropped 7; count of bases not matched to a gene: 7. Germline lookup yields CDR1 MGHRA and CDR2 YSYEKL. The CDR3 covers 17 residues. The input for sequencing was peripheral blood mononuclear cells (PBMCs), taken at new diagnosis, from a patient treated with antithyroid drugs. The rearrangement joins TRBV4-1 to TRBJ2-1; 12 positions match TRBD2. This clonotype was obtained from a female donor with Graves disease. The CDR3: CASSQDLAGGPRNEQFF. The CDR3 region has the DNA TGCGCCAGCAGCCAAGATCTAGCGGGAGGGCCGAGAAATGAGCAGTTCTTC.